This T cell receptor (beta chain) was identified during a study of technical replicates of blood from a handful of donors. Only in-frame clones appear in the TCRdb table, and some are missing; sequencing was by immunoSEQ multiplex PCR. The sample holds 60,000 to 85,000 clones, 90% to 95% seen once. The CDR3 runs 17 residues. J gave up 0 bases and V 4 bases, and 10 bases lay outside the gene matches. The germline V gene encodes CDR1 SGHKS and CDR2 YYEKEE (reference sequence). The source material was T cells isolated from PBMCs. This sequence originates from a human donor in good health. This chain uses TRBV5-5 with TRBJ1-1; 9 nucleotides match TRBD1. The CDR3 DNA reads TGTGCCAGCAGCCCGGGGACAGGGAAGGGGATGAACACTGAAGCTTTCTTT. Its translation: CASSPGTGKGMNTEAFF.